This is a list of T cell receptor beta chains from one sample in a study of PD-1 blockade in mismatch repair-deficient tumors. Only in-frame clones appear in the TCRdb table, and some are missing; sequencing was by immunoSEQ multiplex PCR. The sample holds around 40,000 clones, 75% to 90% seen once. Sequenced here: PBMCs, sampled roughly 40 weeks after starting pembrolizumab. Source of these receptors: an adult with mismatch repair-deficient cancer. The CDR3 runs from the conserved cysteine through the conserved F or W. A D gene is named only where the DNA matches it firmly. Clone size is not always given. Where it is, it says once, few, many or a class for expanded clones.

clone_size	v_call	d_call	j_call	cdr3_nt	cdr3_aa
NA	TRBV6-1	NA	TRBJ2-7	TGTGCCAGCAGTGAACATGAGGTCAGCGAGCAGTACTTC	CASSEHEVSEQYF
NA	TRBV7-9	NA	TRBJ2-2	TGTGCCAGCAGCCCCGCCAGGGGATACACCGGGGAGCTGTTTTTT	CASSPARGYTGELFF
NA	TRBV30	NA	TRBJ1-1	TGTGCCTGGAGTTCGCAGGGGTGGACTGAAGCTTTCTTT	CAWSSQGWTEAFF
NA	TRBV20-1	NA	TRBJ1-2	TGCAGTGCTCCAGGTGGCTATGGCTACACCTTC	CSAPGGYGYTF
NA	TRBV29-1	TRBD2	TRBJ2-7	TGCAGCGTTGAGAGCGGGAGCGGCGAGCAGTACTTC	CSVESGSGEQYF
NA	TRBV2	NA	TRBJ1-1	TGTGCCAGCAGTGAGGCAGGTACTTTCACGAACACTGAAGCTTTCTTT	CASSEAGTFTNTEAFF
NA	TRBV12-5	TRBD2	TRBJ2-5	TGTGCTAGTGTCCCCAGGGGCAGGGAGGAACTAGCGGGAGGGTACGCCGAGACCCAGTACTTC	CASVPRGREELAGGYAETQYF
NA	TRBV27	TRBD2	TRBJ2-1	TGTGCCAGCAGCCCGACTAGCGGGAGATCACAGTACAATGAGCAGTTCTTC	CASSPTSGRSQYNEQFF
NA	TRBV19	TRBD1	TRBJ1-5	TGTGCCAGTAGTCGGACAGGGGAACGCAATCAGCCCCAGCATTTT	CASSRTGERNQPQHF
NA	TRBV2	TRBD2	TRBJ2-3	TGTGCCAGCAGAATAGCGGGAGCCGATACGCAGTATTTT	CASRIAGADTQYF
NA	TRBV28	NA	TRBJ1-2	TGTGCCAGCAGTTGGGGCAGGGCGAGAAAAGGCCACGGCTACACCTTC	CASSWGRARKGHGYTF
NA	TRBV5-8	NA	TRBJ2-1	TGTGCCAGCACCGCTTGGATAGGAGTCTCCTACAATGAGCAGTTCTTC	CASTAWIGVSYNEQFF
NA	TRBV6-1	NA	TRBJ1-5	TGTGCCAGCAGTACAGGCTCCTATAGCAATCAGCCCCAGCATTTT	CASSTGSYSNQPQHF
NA	TRBV9	NA	TRBJ2-2	TGTGCCAGCAGCGTAGAGGGGCGCGGGCGCGGGGTCGGGGAGCTGTTTTTT	CASSVEGRGRGVGELFF
NA	TRBV9	NA	TRBJ1-4	TGTGCCAGCAGCCCCGGGGGGGAAAAACTGTTTTTT	CASSPGGEKLFF
few	TRBV7-3	NA	TRBJ2-7	TGTGCCAGCAGCCCACAGGACACGTCCTACGAGCAGTACTTC	CASSPQDTSYEQYF
NA	TRBV11-3	TRBD1	TRBJ1-6	TGTGCCAGCAGCTCGGACGACAGGGGTAATTCACCCCTCCACTTT	CASSSDDRGNSPLHF